The T cell receptor beta chain described here comes from a study of metastatic and nonmetastatic thyroid tumors. Study details: Comparative analysis of repertoires was undertaken across blood and tumor or nodule tissue obtained from malignant and benign thyroid patients. Study results and caveats: Reports indicated that malignant thyroid tumors showed significantly higher TCR beta diversity than benign nodules did, in blood and tumor.

Comment on this clone: What it recognizes is unknown. Being one base from a much bigger clone, this may be a read error.

No patient had received any treatment before thyroid surgery. TCRdb reassembled clones from the PCR reads with MiXCR. The sample lists around 65,000 clones, 12% to 15% seen once, with around 7% in the top ten. The CDR3 sequence is 16 residues long. The germline V gene has CDR1 LNHDA and CDR2 SQIVND (reference sequence). With 7 bases removed from V and 2 bases from J, the gap between germline ends came to 17 bases. Sequenced sample: blood. This TCR came from a male donor with papillary thyroid cancer or a benign thyroid nodule (not recorded which). Some clones in this sample may be carry-over from other donors' samples. This chain uses TRBV19 with TRBJ2-2; TRBD2 is a possible D gene (5 bases). The CDR3 coding sequence is TGTGCCAGTAATCCCGAGGACTTACTAAACACCGGGGAGCTGTTTTTT. Translation gives CASNPEDLLNTGELFF.